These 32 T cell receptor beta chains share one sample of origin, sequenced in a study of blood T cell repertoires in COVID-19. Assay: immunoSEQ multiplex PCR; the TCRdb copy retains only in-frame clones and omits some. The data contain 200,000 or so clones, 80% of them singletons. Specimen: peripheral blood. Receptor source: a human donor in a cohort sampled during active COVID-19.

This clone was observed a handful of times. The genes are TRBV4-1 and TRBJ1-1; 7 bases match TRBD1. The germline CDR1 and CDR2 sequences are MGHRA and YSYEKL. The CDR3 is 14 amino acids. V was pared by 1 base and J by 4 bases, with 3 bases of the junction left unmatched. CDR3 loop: CASSQGPGGTEAFF. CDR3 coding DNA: TGCGCCAGCAGCCAAGGCCCAGGGGGCACTGAAGCTTTCTTT.

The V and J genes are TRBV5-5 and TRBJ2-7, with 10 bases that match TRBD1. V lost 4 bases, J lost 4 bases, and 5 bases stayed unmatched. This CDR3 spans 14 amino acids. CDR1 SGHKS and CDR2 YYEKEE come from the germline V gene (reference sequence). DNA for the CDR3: TGTGCCAGCAGCCCCGGGACAGGGGTGTACGAGCAGTACTTC. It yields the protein CASSPGTGVYEQYF.

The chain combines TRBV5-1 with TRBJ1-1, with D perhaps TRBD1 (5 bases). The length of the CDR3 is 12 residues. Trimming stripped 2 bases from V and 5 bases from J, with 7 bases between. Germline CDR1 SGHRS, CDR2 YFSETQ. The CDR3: CASSFGGTEAFF. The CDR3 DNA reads TGCGCCAGCAGCTTCGGGGGGACTGAAGCTTTCTTT.

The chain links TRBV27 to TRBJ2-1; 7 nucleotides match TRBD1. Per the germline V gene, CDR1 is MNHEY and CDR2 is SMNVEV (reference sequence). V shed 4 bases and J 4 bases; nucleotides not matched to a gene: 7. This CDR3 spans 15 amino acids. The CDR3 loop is CASSSTGPFYNEQFF. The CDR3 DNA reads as TGTGCCAGCAGTTCGACAGGGCCTTTTTACAATGAGCAGTTCTTC.

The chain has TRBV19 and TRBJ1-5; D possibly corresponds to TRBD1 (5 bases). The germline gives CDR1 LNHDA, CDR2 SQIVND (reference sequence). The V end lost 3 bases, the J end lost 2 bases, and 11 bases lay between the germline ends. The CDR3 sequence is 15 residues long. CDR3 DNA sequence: TGTGCCAGTAGTATCGGCAGGGAAGGCAATCAGCCCCAGCATTTT. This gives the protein CASSIGREGNQPQHF.

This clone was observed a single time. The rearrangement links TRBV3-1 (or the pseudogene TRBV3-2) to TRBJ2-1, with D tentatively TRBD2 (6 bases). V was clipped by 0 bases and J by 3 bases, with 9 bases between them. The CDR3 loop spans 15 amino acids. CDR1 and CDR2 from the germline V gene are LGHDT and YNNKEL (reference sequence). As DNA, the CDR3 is TGTGCCAGCAGCCAAGATAGCGGACACTACAATGAGCAGTTCTTC. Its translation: CASSQDSGHYNEQFF.

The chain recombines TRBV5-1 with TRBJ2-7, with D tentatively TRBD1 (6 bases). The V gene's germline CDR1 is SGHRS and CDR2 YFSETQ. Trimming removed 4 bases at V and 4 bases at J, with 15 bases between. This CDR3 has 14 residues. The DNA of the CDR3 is TGCGCCAGCAGCCCTCGGGACACCATATACGAGCAGTACTTC. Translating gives CASSPRDTIYEQYF.

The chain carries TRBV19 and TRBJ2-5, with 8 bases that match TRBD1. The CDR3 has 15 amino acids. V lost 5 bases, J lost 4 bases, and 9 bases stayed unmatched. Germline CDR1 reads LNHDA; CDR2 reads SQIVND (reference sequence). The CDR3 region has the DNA TGTGCCAGTAGTCCAGGGGGCGCCCCGGGAGAGACCCAGTACTTC. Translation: CASSPGGAPGETQYF.

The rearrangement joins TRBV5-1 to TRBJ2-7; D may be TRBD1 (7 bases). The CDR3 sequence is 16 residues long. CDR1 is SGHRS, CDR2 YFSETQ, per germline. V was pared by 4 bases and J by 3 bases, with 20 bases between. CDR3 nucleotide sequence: TGCGCCAGCAGCCCTGGCCAGGCAGGGGGGTACTACGAGCAGTACTTC. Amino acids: CASSPGQAGGYYEQYF.

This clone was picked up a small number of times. The chain's CDR3 is CASSFPGYEQYF. CDR3 bases: TGTGCCAGCAGTTTCCCCGGCTACGAGCAGTACTTC. The chain links TRBV28 to TRBJ2-7; D gene ambiguous. Germline loops: CDR1 MDHEN, CDR2 SYDVKM. This CDR3 comprises 12 residues. V was clipped by 3 bases and J by 3 bases, with 6 bases between them.

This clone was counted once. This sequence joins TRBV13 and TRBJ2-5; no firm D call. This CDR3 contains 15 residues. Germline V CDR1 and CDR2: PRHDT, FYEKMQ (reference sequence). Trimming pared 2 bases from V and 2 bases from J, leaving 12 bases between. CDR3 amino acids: CASSLIRLTQETQYF. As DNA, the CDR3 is TGTGCCAGCAGCTTAATCCGACTCACGCAAGAGACCCAGTACTTC.

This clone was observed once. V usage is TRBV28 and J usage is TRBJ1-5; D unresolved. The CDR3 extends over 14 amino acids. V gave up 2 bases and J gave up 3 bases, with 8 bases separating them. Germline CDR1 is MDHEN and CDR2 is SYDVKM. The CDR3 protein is CASSLRGPNQPQHF. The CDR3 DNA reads TGTGCCAGCAGTTTACGCGGGCCCAATCAGCCCCAGCATTTT.

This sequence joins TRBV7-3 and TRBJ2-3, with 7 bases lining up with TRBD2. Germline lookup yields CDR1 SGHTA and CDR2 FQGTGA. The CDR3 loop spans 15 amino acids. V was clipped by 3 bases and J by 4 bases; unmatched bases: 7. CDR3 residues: CASSFSAGVSDTQYF. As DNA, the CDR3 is TGTGCCAGCAGCTTTTCGGCGGGAGTGTCAGATACGCAGTATTTT.

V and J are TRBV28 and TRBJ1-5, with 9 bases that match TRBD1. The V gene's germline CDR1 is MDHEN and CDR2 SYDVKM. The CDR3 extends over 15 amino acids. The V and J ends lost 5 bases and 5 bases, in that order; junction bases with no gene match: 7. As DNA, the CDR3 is TGTGCCAGCAGTACAACCGGGACAGGGTATCAGCCCCAGCATTTT. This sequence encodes CASSTTGTGYQPQHF.

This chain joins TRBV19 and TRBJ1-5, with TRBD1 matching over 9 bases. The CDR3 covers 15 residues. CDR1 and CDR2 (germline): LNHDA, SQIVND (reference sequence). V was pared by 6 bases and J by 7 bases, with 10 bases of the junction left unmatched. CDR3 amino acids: CASSPGQGSIQPQHF. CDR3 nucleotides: TGTGCCAGTAGCCCGGGACAGGGAAGTATCCAGCCCCAGCATTTT.

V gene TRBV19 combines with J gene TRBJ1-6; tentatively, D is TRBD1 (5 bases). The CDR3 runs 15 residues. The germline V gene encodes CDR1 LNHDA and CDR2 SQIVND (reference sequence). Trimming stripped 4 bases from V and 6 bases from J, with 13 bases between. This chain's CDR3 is CASSRMAGINSPLHF. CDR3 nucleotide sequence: TGTGCCAGTAGTAGAATGGCAGGGATTAATTCACCCCTCCACTTT.

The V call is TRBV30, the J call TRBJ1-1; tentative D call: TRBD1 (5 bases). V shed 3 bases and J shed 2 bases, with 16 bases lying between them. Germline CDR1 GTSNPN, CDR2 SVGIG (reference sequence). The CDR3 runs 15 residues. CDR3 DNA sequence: TGTGCCTGGAGGTCACAGGCCGTGGGAAACACTGAAGCTTTCTTT. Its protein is CAWRSQAVGNTEAFF.

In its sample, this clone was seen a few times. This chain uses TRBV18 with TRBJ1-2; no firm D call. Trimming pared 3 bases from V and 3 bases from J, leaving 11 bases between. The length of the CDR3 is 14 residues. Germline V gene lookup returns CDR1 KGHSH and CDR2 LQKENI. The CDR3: CASSPTTSDYGYTF. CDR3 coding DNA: TGTGCCAGCTCACCCACAACCTCCGACTATGGCTACACCTTC.

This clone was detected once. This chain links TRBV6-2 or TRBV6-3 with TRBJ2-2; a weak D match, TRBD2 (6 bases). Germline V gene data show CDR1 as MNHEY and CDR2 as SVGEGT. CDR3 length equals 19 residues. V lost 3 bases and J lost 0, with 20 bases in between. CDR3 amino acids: CASSYYLSSSDANTGELFF. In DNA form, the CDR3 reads TGTGCCAGCAGTTATTATTTGTCGTCTAGCGACGCGAACACCGGGGAGCTGTTTTTT.

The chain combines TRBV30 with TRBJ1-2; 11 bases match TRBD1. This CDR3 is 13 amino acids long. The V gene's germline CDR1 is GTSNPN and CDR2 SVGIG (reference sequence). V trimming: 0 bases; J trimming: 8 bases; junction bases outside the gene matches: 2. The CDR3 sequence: CAWSVGTGGGYTF. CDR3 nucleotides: TGTGCCTGGAGTGTAGGGACAGGGGGAGGCTACACCTTC.

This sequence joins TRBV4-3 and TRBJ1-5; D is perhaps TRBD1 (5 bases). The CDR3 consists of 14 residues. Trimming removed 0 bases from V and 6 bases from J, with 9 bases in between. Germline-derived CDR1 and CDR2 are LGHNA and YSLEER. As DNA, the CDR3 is TGCGCCAGCAGCCAAGACAGGGCCACTCAGCCCCAGCATTTT. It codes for CASSQDRATQPQHF.

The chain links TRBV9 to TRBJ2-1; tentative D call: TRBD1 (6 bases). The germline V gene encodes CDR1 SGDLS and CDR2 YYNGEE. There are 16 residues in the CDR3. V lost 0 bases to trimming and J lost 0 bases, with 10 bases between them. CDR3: CASSVEGRGSYNEQFF. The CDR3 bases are TGTGCCAGCAGCGTAGAGGGCAGGGGCTCCTACAATGAGCAGTTCTTC.

In DNA, the CDR3 is TGTGCCAGCAAGCGGGGGGGCGGAGACATACCCTACGAGCAGTACTTC. Translating it yields CASKRGGGDIPYEQYF. The J gene is TRBJ2-7, the V gene TRBV27; TRBD2 matches at 10 bases. V lost 7 bases to trimming and J lost 2 bases; unmatched junction nucleotides: 11. CDR3 length: 16 residues. Germline values: CDR1 MNHEY, CDR2 SMNVEV (reference sequence).

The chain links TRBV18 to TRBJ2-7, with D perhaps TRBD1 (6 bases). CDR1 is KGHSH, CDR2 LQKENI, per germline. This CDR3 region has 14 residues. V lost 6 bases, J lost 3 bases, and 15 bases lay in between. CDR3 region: CASSPEDSYYEQYF. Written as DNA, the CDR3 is TGTGCCAGCTCTCCCGAGGACAGTTACTACGAGCAGTACTTC.

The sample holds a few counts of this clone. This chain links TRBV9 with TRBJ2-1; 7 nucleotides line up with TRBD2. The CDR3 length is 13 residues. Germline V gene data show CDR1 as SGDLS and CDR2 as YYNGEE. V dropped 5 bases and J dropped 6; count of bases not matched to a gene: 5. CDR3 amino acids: CASSAGTTNEQFF. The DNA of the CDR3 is TGTGCCAGCAGTGCCGGGACTACCAATGAGCAGTTCTTC.

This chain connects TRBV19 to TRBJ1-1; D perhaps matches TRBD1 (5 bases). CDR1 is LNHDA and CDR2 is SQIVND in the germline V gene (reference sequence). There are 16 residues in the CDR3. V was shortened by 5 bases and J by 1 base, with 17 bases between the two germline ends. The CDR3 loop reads CASSPFGGVTNTEAFF. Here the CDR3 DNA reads TGTGCCAGTAGTCCCTTTGGGGGGGTCACGAACACTGAAGCTTTCTTT.

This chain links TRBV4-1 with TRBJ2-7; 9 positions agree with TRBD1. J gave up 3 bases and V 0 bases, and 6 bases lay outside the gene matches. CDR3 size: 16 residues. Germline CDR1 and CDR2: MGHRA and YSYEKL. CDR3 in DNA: TGCGCCAGCAGCCAAGATCCCGAGACAGGGGGCTACGAGCAGTACTTC. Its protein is CASSQDPETGGYEQYF.

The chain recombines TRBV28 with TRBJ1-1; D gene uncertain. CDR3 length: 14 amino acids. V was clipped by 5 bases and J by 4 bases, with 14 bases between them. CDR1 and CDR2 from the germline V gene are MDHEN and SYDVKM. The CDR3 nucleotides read TGTGCCAGCAGTCGGGCCTGGGAGGGCACTGAAGCTTTCTTT. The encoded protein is CASSRAWEGTEAFF.

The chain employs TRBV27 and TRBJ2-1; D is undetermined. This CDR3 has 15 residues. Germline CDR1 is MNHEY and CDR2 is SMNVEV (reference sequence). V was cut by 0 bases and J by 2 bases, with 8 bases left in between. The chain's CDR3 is CASSLSRYPYNEQFF. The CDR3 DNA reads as TGTGCCAGCAGTTTATCTCGCTATCCCTACAATGAGCAGTTCTTC.

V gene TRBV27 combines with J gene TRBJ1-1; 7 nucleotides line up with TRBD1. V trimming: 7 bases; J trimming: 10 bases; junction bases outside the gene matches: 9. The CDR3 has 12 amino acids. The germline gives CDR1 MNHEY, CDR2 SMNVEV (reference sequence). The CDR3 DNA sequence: TGTGCCAGCAACTCATACAGGGGATTAGCTTTCTTT. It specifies CASNSYRGLAFF.

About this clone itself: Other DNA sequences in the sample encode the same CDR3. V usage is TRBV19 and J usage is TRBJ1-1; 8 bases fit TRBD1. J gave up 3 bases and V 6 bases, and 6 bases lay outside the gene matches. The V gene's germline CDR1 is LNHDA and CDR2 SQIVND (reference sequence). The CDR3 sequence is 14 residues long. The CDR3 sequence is CASSAGGRYTEAFF. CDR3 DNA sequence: TGTGCCAGTAGCGCAGGGGGCAGGTACACTGAAGCTTTCTTT.

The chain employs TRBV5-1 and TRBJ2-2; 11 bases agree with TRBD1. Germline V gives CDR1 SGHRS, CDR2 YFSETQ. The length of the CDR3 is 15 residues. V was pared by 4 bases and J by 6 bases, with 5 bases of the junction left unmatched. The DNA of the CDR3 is TGCGCCAGCAGCGGACAGGGGGCGCATTCCGGGGAGCTGTTTTTT. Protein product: CASSGQGAHSGELFF.